These 3 T cell receptor beta chains share one sample of origin, sequenced in a study of PD-1 blockade in mismatch repair-deficient tumors. Produced via immunoSEQ multiplex PCR; TCRdb's table is partial and in-frame only. The sample has some 70,000 clones; almost 80% are singletons. Specimen: peripheral blood, collected 2 weeks after starting pembrolizumab. The source is an adult with mismatch repair-deficient cancer.

This clone was detected only a few times. V gene TRBV7-6 combines with J gene TRBJ1-1; D possibly corresponds to TRBD1 (5 bases). Germline V CDR1 and CDR2: SGHVS, FNYEAQ. V was cut by 1 base and J by 10 bases, with 10 bases left in between. This CDR3 has 12 residues. CDR3 coding DNA: TGTGCCAGCAGCTTAGATGGGGGAGGAGCTTTCTTT. Protein: CASSLDGGGAFF.

The CDR3 region is CASSQGKDTGEQFF. Written as DNA, the CDR3 is TGCGCCAGCAGCCAAGGGAAGGATACTGGGGAGCAGTTCTTC. This chain joins TRBV4-3 and TRBJ2-1, with unresolved D. V shed 1 base and J shed 10 bases, with 14 bases lying between them. Germline values: CDR1 LGHNA, CDR2 YSLEER. The CDR3 contains 14 residues.

A few counts support this clone. This chain connects TRBV4-1 to TRBJ2-7; 7 bases are shared with TRBD1. The germline V gene has CDR1 MGHRA and CDR2 YSYEKL. This CDR3 contains 14 residues. J was trimmed by 5 bases and V by 4 bases; bases with no gene match: 8. The CDR3 DNA is TGCGCCAGCAGCCCACCTGGACAGGCGGACGAGCAGTACTTC. Amino acids: CASSPPGQADEQYF.